The rows below give T cell receptor beta chains drawn from one sample of a study of blood T cell repertoires in COVID-19. This table comes from immunoSEQ multiplex PCR, and its TCRdb copy is limited to in-frame clones, with some not included. Here the sample spans approximately 120,000 clones, roughly four fifths being singletons. Material: PBMCs or T cells enriched from blood (not recorded which). These receptors were obtained from a man aged 30-40 years who had recovered from COVID-19. Both conserved end residues are part of each CDR3. The order of the fields is D gene, J gene, clone size, V gene, CDR3 protein, CDR3 DNA. A D gene is named only where the DNA matches it firmly. Part of the rows lack a size; the others show once, few, many or a class for expanded clones.

TRBD1 | TRBJ2-3 | few | TRBV5-4 | CASSSGQADTDTQYF | TGTGCCAGCAGCTCGGGACAGGCCGACACAGATACGCAGTATTTT
. | TRBJ2-7 | . | TRBV27 | CASSSTYEQYF | TGTGCCAGCAGTTCTACTTACGAGCAGTACTTC
TRBD1 | TRBJ2-2 | . | TRBV28 | CASRRTGVSNTGELFF | TGTGCCAGCAGGAGGACAGGTGTTTCGAACACCGGGGAGCTGTTTTTT
TRBD2 | TRBJ2-5 | . | TRBV2 | CASSESQGGGVETQYF | TGTGCCAGCAGTGAATCGCAGGGCGGGGGGGTGGAGACCCAGTACTTC
TRBD1 | TRBJ2-1 | . | TRBV5-6 | CASSLWDRGPNEQFF | TGTGCCAGCAGCCTGTGGGACAGGGGTCCCAATGAGCAGTTCTTC
. | TRBJ2-1 | . | TRBV11-2 | CASSPLLLGYNEQFF | TGTGCCAGCAGCCCGCTCCTACTAGGCTACAATGAGCAGTTCTTC
. | TRBJ1-2 | . | TRBV15 | CATSRDLYGYTF | TGTGCCACCAGCAGAGATCTTTATGGCTACACCTTC
TRBD1 | TRBJ2-5 | . | TRBV27 | CASSPEAPEGAETQYF | TGTGCCAGCAGTCCCGAAGCCCCAGAGGGGGCAGAGACCCAGTACTTC
TRBD1 | TRBJ1-1 | . | TRBV27 | CASSSGDSMNTEAFF | TGTGCCAGCAGCTCGGGGGACAGTATGAACACTGAAGCTTTCTTT
TRBD1 | TRBJ1-1 | . | TRBV3-1/TRBV3-2 | CASRTDRGQNTEAFF | TGTGCCAGCAGGACCGACAGGGGGCAGAACACTGAAGCTTTCTTT
. | TRBJ1-4 | few | TRBV25-1 | CASSESNTGSIEKLFF | TGTGCCAGCAGTGAATCGAACACAGGGAGTATAGAAAAACTGTTTTTT
. | TRBJ2-1 | . | TRBV10-3 | CAIRRESGNEQFF | TGTGCCATTCGAAGGGAGTCTGGCAATGAGCAGTTCTTC
. | TRBJ1-1 | once | TRBV11-2 | CASSLSGADTEAFF | TGTGCCAGCAGCTTAAGTGGGGCGGACACTGAAGCTTTCTTT
. | TRBJ1-1 | . | TRBV11-2 | CASSLDRAEAFF | TGTGCCAGCAGCTTAGATCGAGCTGAAGCTTTCTTT
TRBD1 | TRBJ2-1 | . | TRBV15 | CATSSDRGIYNEQFF | TGTGCCACCAGCAGCGACAGGGGAATTTACAATGAGCAGTTCTTC
. | TRBJ1-2 | . | TRBV30 | CAWSLIEQGSVGYTF | TGTGCCTGGAGTCTAATTGAACAGGGATCAGTCGGCTACACCTTC
TRBD1 | TRBJ2-5 | once | TRBV19 | CASRGQGGRETQYF | TGTGCCAGTAGGGGACAGGGTGGACGGGAGACCCAGTACTTC
. | TRBJ1-3 | . | TRBV6-6 | CASSPRGGGNTIYF | TGTGCCAGCAGTCCCAGGGGTGGGGGAAACACCATATATTTT
TRBD2 | TRBJ2-5 | . | TRBV5-4 | CASSFGGEKETQYF | TGTGCCAGCAGCTTCGGGGGGGAAAAAGAGACCCAGTACTTC
TRBD2 | TRBJ2-1 | . | TRBV7-2 | CASSLDGSGIYNEQFF | TGTGCCAGCAGCTTAGATGGTAGCGGGATCTACAATGAGCAGTTCTTC
. | TRBJ2-7 | . | TRBV20-1 | CSASLTQRSSYEQYF | TGCAGTGCTAGTTTGACACAACGATCCTCCTACGAGCAGTACTTC
TRBD1 | TRBJ2-7 | few | TRBV18 | CASSPAGTGGEQYF | TGTGCCAGCTCACCCGCCGGGACAGGGGGTGAGCAGTACTTC
. | TRBJ2-2 | . | TRBV19 | CASLKGTSNTGELFF | TGTGCCAGCCTGAAAGGGACATCGAACACCGGGGAGCTGTTTTTT
TRBD1 | TRBJ1-4 | . | TRBV19 | CASSPREGADNEKLFF | TGTGCCAGTAGCCCTCGGGAGGGGGCCGACAATGAAAAACTGTTTTTT
. | TRBJ2-7 | . | TRBV11-2 | CASSLSPHGPPYEQYF | TGTGCCAGCAGCTTATCCCCCCATGGCCCCCCCTACGAGCAGTACTTC
TRBD2 | TRBJ2-3 | . | TRBV7-9 | CASSLERASGSGDTQYF | TGTGCCAGCAGCTTAGAGCGGGCTAGCGGGAGTGGAGATACGCAGTATTTT
TRBD1 | TRBJ2-7 | . | TRBV7-7 | CASSWARGPYYEQYF | TGTGCCAGCAGCTGGGCAAGGGGGCCGTACTACGAGCAGTACTTC